The present T cell receptor beta chain was sequenced within a study of blood T cell repertoires in COVID-19. Study background: Specimens from acute and convalescent COVID-19 originated in the United States, Italy and Spain.

This clone was counted a few times. The repertoire was sequenced with immunoSEQ multiplex PCR; TCRdb's copy has only in-frame clones and lacks some. Of 210,000 or so clones in the sample, under 90% are singletons; the top ten hold 4.8%. Sequencing was performed on PBMCs or T cells enriched from blood (not recorded which). The TCR comes from a woman aged 50 to 60 who had been exposed to COVID-19.

The CDR3 bases are TGTGCCAGCAGCTCCTCGAGGGGGACAGGGACAGATACGCAGTATTTT. Protein product: CASSSSRGTGTDTQYF. This sequence joins TRBV7-8 and TRBJ2-3; 9 bases match TRBD1. The CDR3 runs 16 residues. Germline CDR1 and CDR2: SGHVS and FQNEAQ. The V segment lost 4 bases and the J segment 3 bases; nucleotides outside the gene matches: 8. Full variable domain (missing parts from reference TRBV7-8 and TRBJ2-3): GAGVSQSPRYKVAKRGQDVALRCDPISGHVSLFWYQQALGQGPEFLTYFQNEAQLDKSGLPSDRFFAERPEGSVSTLKIQRTQQEDSAVYLCASSSSRGTGTDTQYFGPGTRLTVL.